These T cell receptor beta chains were read from a single sample in a study of blood T cell repertoires in COVID-19. Sequencing was performed with immunoSEQ multiplex PCR; in TCRdb, only in-frame clones are kept and a portion is missing. The sample lists under 300,000 clones, approximately 90% occurring once. Sequences were obtained from peripheral blood. These receptors came from a man between 18 and 29 years old with active or convalescent COVID-19. Each CDR3 is given with its conserved first and last residue. Fields, in order: D gene, clone size, V gene, J gene, CDR3 protein, CDR3 DNA. The D gene is left open where the match is weak. Some rows mark clone size as missing; the rest say once, few, many or name a class of expanded clone.

NA	NA	TRBV18	TRBJ1-6	CASSPEGSKISPLHF	TGTGCCAGCTCACCAGAGGGAAGCAAGATTTCACCCCTCCACTTT
NA	NA	TRBV24-1	TRBJ2-7	CATSDSRYEQYF	TGTGCCACCAGTGATTCCCGCTACGAGCAGTACTTC
NA	NA	TRBV24-1	TRBJ2-7	CATSEPDSSRQYF	TGTGCCACCAGTGAACCCGACAGTAGTCGGCAGTACTTC
NA	NA	TRBV19	TRBJ1-2	CASSLRQNGYGYTF	TGTGCCAGTAGTCTCCGACAGAACGGCTATGGCTACACCTTC
NA	once	TRBV6-2/TRBV6-3	TRBJ1-4	CASSRATTGFNEKLFF	TGTGCCAGCAGTCGTGCAACAACAGGGTTTAATGAAAAACTGTTTTTT
TRBD1	NA	TRBV7-2	TRBJ2-5	CASSLGVGTGIRAQYF	TGTGCCAGCAGCTTAGGGGTGGGGACAGGGATTAGGGCCCAGTACTTC
TRBD2	NA	TRBV5-4	TRBJ2-7	CASSSGGAYEQYF	TGTGCCAGCAGCTCCGGGGGGGCCTACGAGCAGTACTTC
TRBD2	NA	TRBV6-2/TRBV6-3	TRBJ2-1	CASSHLIAGAANEQFF	TGTGCCAGCAGCCACCTGATAGCGGGGGCTGCTAATGAGCAGTTCTTC
TRBD1	NA	TRBV5-1	TRBJ2-7	CASSLGQGAFHEQYF	TGCGCCAGCAGCTTAGGACAGGGTGCATTCCACGAGCAGTACTTC
NA	NA	TRBV28	TRBJ1-3	CASSLEPEISSGNTIYF	TGTGCCAGCAGTTTAGAGCCCGAAATTAGCTCTGGAAACACCATATATTTT
TRBD2	NA	TRBV6-5	TRBJ2-3	CASSSGTSGIKYF	TGTGCCAGCAGTTCCGGGACTAGCGGGATCAAGTATTTT
TRBD1	NA	TRBV6-6	TRBJ2-7	CASSYSPGGNEQYF	TGTGCCAGCAGTTACTCGCCAGGGGGAAATGAGCAGTACTTC
NA	NA	TRBV19	TRBJ2-7	CASSISTPSYEQYF	TGTGCCAGTAGTATAAGCACCCCCTCCTACGAGCAGTACTTC
NA	NA	TRBV6-5	TRBJ2-7	CASSYLADSYEQYF	TGTGCCAGCAGTTACTTAGCGGACTCCTACGAGCAGTACTTC
TRBD2	NA	TRBV7-2	TRBJ2-7	CASSRNLAGAYEQYF	TGTGCCAGCAGCCGGAATCTAGCGGGAGCCTACGAGCAGTACTTC
TRBD1	NA	TRBV2	TRBJ1-4	CASSPKTTGGNEKLFF	TGTGCCAGCAGTCCTAAAACGACAGGGGGGAATGAAAAACTGTTTTTT
NA	NA	TRBV2	TRBJ2-1	CASSLGSHEQFF	TGTGCCAGCAGCCTTGGGAGCCATGAGCAGTTCTTC
NA	NA	TRBV28	TRBJ1-2	CASSLGGPGYGYTF	TGTGCCAGCAGTTTAGGGGGCCCAGGCTATGGCTACACCTTC
NA	NA	TRBV29-1	TRBJ2-3	CSVDTADTQYF	TGCAGCGTTGATACGGCAGATACGCAGTATTTT
TRBD2	NA	TRBV5-6	TRBJ2-1	CASSSTGLAADNEQFF	TGTGCCAGCAGCTCCACGGGACTAGCGGCGGACAATGAGCAGTTCTTC